The 12 T cell receptor beta chains below all came from one sample that was sequenced in a study of technical replicates of blood from a few donors. Using immunoSEQ multiplex PCR, the repertoire was profiled, and TCRdb retains in-frame clones only, with some absent. The sample has tens of thousands of clones; just over 90% are singletons. Sequenced input: T cells isolated from PBMCs. The receptors were sampled from a human donor in good health.

The chain employs TRBV19 and TRBJ1-5; D is unresolved. The CDR3 loop spans 13 amino acids. V was trimmed by 5 bases and J by 3 bases, leaving 8 bases between them. Germline V CDR1 and CDR2: LNHDA, SQIVND (reference sequence). The DNA of the CDR3 is TGTGCCAGTAGTTACAGCCCCAATCAGCCCCAGCATTTT. Its protein product is CASSYSPNQPQHF.

The chain combines TRBV18 with TRBJ2-5, with 8 bases matching TRBD2. From germline, CDR1 is KGHSH and CDR2 LQKENI. The CDR3 covers 13 residues. Trimming removed 4 bases from V and 4 bases from J; junction bases left unmatched: 2. The CDR3 DNA is TGTGCCAGCTCACAGGGACTAGGAGAGACCCAGTACTTC. Translated, it gives CASSQGLGETQYF. Based on the CDR3 plus reference TRBV18 and TRBJ2-5, the full variable domain is NAGVMQNPRHLVRRRGQEARLRCSPMKGHSHVYWYRQLPEEGLKFMVYLQKENIIDESGMPKERFSAEFPKEGPSILRIQQVVRGDSAAYFCASSQGLGETQYFGPGTRLLVL.

The chain employs TRBV15 and TRBJ1-4; D uncertain. The CDR3 runs 13 residues. CDR1 is LNHNV, CDR2 YYDKDF, per germline (reference sequence). Trimming took 0 bases from V and 14 from J, leaving 13 bases between them. The CDR3 DNA follows: TGTGCCACCAGCAGAGATTTTAAGAGTTGGCTGTTTTTT. Its protein product is CATSRDFKSWLFF.

The chain combines TRBV7-6 with TRBJ2-5; 7 nucleotides agree with TRBD2. The CDR3 spans 15 residues. The ends lost 5 bases at V and 4 bases at J; junction bases unmatched: 10. The germline CDR1 and CDR2 sequences are SGHVS and FNYEAQ. CDR3: CASSRREALVETQYF. CDR3 in DNA: TGTGCCAGCAGCCGACGGGAGGCCTTAGTAGAGACCCAGTACTTC.

The chain couples TRBV7-3 to TRBJ1-2; D uncertain. The CDR3 spans 16 residues. In germline, CDR1 is SGHTA, CDR2 FQGTGA. Trimming left V 4 bases short and J 7 bases short, with 22 bases between. CDR3 coding DNA: TGTGCCAGCAGCTCCCCCTCAGGCACTAGGTCCTTTGGCTACACCTTC. Protein sequence: CASSSPSGTRSFGYTF.

The V call is TRBV7-8, the J call TRBJ2-7; tentative D call: TRBD2 (6 bases). CDR1 and CDR2 (germline): SGHVS, FQNEAQ. This CDR3 comprises 14 residues. V was pared by 4 bases and J by 3 bases, with 13 bases between. CDR3 loop: CASSYAGTRYEQYF. The CDR3 coding sequence is TGTGCCAGCAGCTACGCCGGGACTCGCTACGAGCAGTACTTC.

V gene TRBV28 combines with J gene TRBJ2-7; tentatively, D is TRBD2 (5 bases). The CDR3 is 13 residues long. CDR1 and CDR2 from the germline V gene are MDHEN and SYDVKM. V shed 5 bases and J shed 4 bases, with 12 bases lying between them. The CDR3 nucleotides read TGTGCCAGCAGTCAGCGGCGGAAATACGAGCAGTACTTC. This encodes CASSQRRKYEQYF.

This chain links TRBV27 with TRBJ1-1, with D unclear. The CDR3 sequence is 15 residues long. Germline values: CDR1 MNHEY, CDR2 SMNVEV (reference sequence). Trimming pared 2 bases from V and 0 bases from J, leaving 10 bases between. This chain's CDR3 is CASSLNSGMNTEAFF. CDR3 nucleotides: TGTGCCAGCAGTTTAAACAGCGGCATGAACACTGAAGCTTTCTTT.

The chain carries TRBV7-6 and TRBJ1-1; 8 positions agree with TRBD1. The CDR3 length is 12 residues. The V segment lost 9 bases and the J segment 1 base; nucleotides outside the gene matches: 1. Germline V gives CDR1 SGHVS, CDR2 FNYEAQ. The CDR3 protein is CASGQGNTEAFF. In nucleotides, the CDR3 is TGTGCCAGTGGACAGGGGAACACTGAAGCTTTCTTT. Full variable domain (remainder filled in from reference TRBV7-6 and TRBJ1-1): GAGVSQSPRYKVTKRGQDVALRCDPISGHVSLYWYRQALGQGPEFLTYFNYEAQQDKSGLPNDRFSAERPEGSISTLTIQRTEQRDSAMYRCASGQGNTEAFFGQGTRLTVV.

This chain joins TRBV10-3 and TRBJ1-3; 7 bases agree with TRBD1. This CDR3 is built from 14 residues. The germline V gene encodes CDR1 ENHRY and CDR2 SYGVKD. The J segment lost 0 bases and the V segment lost 11 bases, leaving 7 bases of the junction unmatched. Here the CDR3 reads CASGGQISGNTIYF. CDR3 nucleotide sequence: TGTGCCTCAGGGGGGCAGATCTCTGGAAACACCATATATTTT.

This clone was recorded only once. This chain uses TRBV11-2 with TRBJ1-5; 8 bases match TRBD1. Germline V gene data show CDR1 as SGHAT and CDR2 as FQNNGV. This CDR3 contains 15 residues. V shed 2 bases and J 4 bases; nucleotides not matched to a gene: 4. In DNA form, the CDR3 reads TGTGCCAGCAGCTTACAACAGGGGGGGAATCAGCCCCAGCATTTT. Protein product: CASSLQQGGNQPQHF.

The V gene is TRBV6-5, the J gene TRBJ2-7, with 7 bases aligning to TRBD1. Germline V gene lookup returns CDR1 MNHEY and CDR2 SVGAGI. The V segment lost 6 bases and the J segment 0 bases; nucleotides outside the gene matches: 5. The CDR3 sequence is 14 residues long. DNA for the CDR3: TGTGCCAGCAGAGCCGGGGACAGCTCCTACGAGCAGTACTTC. Its protein is CASRAGDSSYEQYF.